Listed below are T cell receptor beta chains from one sample, sequenced in a study of T cell changes during pregnancy in multiple sclerosis. Method: immunoSEQ multiplex PCR; TCRdb's copy keeps in-frame clones and lacks some. The sample carries some 80,000 clones, 94% recorded once. Sequenced material: CD4+ T cells from peripheral blood mononuclear cells, taken after pregnancy. These receptors all stem from a female donor with multiple sclerosis, enrolled in a pregnancy study. The CDR3 runs from the conserved cysteine through the conserved F or W. The D gene is left open where the match is weak. Size tells how often a clone was seen (once, few, many) or the class of an expanded clone, and some rows leave it out.

d_call,j_call,clone_size,v_call,cdr3_nt,cdr3_aa
TRBD1,TRBJ1-1,-,TRBV6-1,TGTGCCAGCAGGACAGGGCGGAGCACTGAAGCTTTCTTT,CASRTGRSTEAFF
TRBD1,TRBJ2-7,-,TRBV5-1,TGCGCCAGCAGCTTCGCAGGGACAGAACTCTACGAGCAGTACTTC,CASSFAGTELYEQYF
-,TRBJ1-2,-,TRBV19,TGTGCCAGTAGTATAGATCCCGGGGGCTATGGCTACACCTTC,CASSIDPGGYGYTF
-,TRBJ1-2,-,TRBV5-1,TGCGCCAGCAGCTTGCTAAACTATGGCTACACCTTC,CASSLLNYGYTF
TRBD1,TRBJ2-3,-,TRBV6-6,TGTGCCAGCAGACAGACAGGGGTCCGGACAGATACGCAGTATTTT,CASRQTGVRTDTQYF
TRBD2,TRBJ2-7,-,TRBV2,TGTGCCAGCAGGGTAACTAGCGGGACATCCTACGAGCAGTACTTC,CASRVTSGTSYEQYF
-,TRBJ1-5,-,TRBV5-4,TGTGCCAGCAGCCAGGGCGGACCGAATCAGCCCCAGCATTTT,CASSQGGPNQPQHF
-,TRBJ2-1,-,TRBV18,TGTGCCAGCTCACCTCAACCGGGAAACAATGAGCAGTTCTTC,CASSPQPGNNEQFF
TRBD1,TRBJ2-7,-,TRBV4-2,TGTGCCAGCAGCCAAGAACAGGGGGCCTACGAGCAGTACTTC,CASSQEQGAYEQYF
-,TRBJ2-1,-,TRBV6-5,TGTGCCAGCAGTTACTCAACACTAGTCTTCAATGAGCAGTTCTTC,CASSYSTLVFNEQFF
-,TRBJ1-4,once,TRBV11-2,TGTGCCAGCAGCTTAGGGGGCGTTGGTGAAAAACTGTTTTTT,CASSLGGVGEKLFF
-,TRBJ2-7,-,TRBV10-3,TGTGCCATCAGTGAGTCCCCTCAGTCAGGGATCTCCTACGAGCAGTACTTC,CAISESPQSGISYEQYF
-,TRBJ2-4,-,TRBV28,TGTGCCAGCAGTTTGGACGTCATGGGCAGGGGTGCCAAAAACATTCAGTACTTC,CASSLDVMGRGAKNIQYF
TRBD2,TRBJ2-1,-,TRBV11-3,TGTGCCAGCAGCGCGGGACTAGCGGGTGGCAATGAGCAGTTCTTC,CASSAGLAGGNEQFF
-,TRBJ1-2,-,TRBV19,TGTGCCAGTAGTATAGGACAGAAACACTATGGCTACACCTTC,CASSIGQKHYGYTF
-,TRBJ2-7,-,TRBV5-4,TGTGCCAGCAGCCTAGGAACCGGGGGACAGACCTACGAGCAGTACTTC,CASSLGTGGQTYEQYF
TRBD2,TRBJ2-3,-,TRBV4-3,TGCGCCAGCAGCCAAGGACTAGCGGGGGCCGGGACGCAGTATTTT,CASSQGLAGAGTQYF
-,TRBJ2-7,-,TRBV6-5,TGTGCCGTCCGGGGACTTACAGAGCAGTACTTC,CAVRGLTEQYF
TRBD1,TRBJ2-7,-,TRBV29-1,TGCAGCGTCCGGGACAGCGAGCAGTACTTC,CSVRDSEQYF
TRBD1,TRBJ1-2,-,TRBV4-3,TGCGCCAGCAGCCAAGGGGGGACAGGGGCTAACTATGGCTACACCTTC,CASSQGGTGANYGYTF
-,TRBJ2-7,-,TRBV7-2,TGTGCCAGCAGCTTAGGAGTAGCTTACGAGCAGTACTTC,CASSLGVAYEQYF
TRBD1,TRBJ1-3,once,TRBV9,TGTGCCAGCAGCGCACGGGACAGCTCTGGAAACACCATATATTTT,CASSARDSSGNTIYF
TRBD2,TRBJ2-1,-,TRBV7-3,TGTGCCAGCAGCTTGTATGGGTCGGGAGGGACAAATGAGCAGTTCTTC,CASSLYGSGGTNEQFF
-,TRBJ2-3,-,TRBV11-1,TGTGCCAGCAGCCCCGGGGTAGCGACCTTGGATACGCAGTATTTT,CASSPGVATLDTQYF
-,TRBJ2-3,once,TRBV5-4,TGTGCCAGCAGCTTGGATGTTAAATCCACAGATACGCAGTATTTT,CASSLDVKSTDTQYF
TRBD2,TRBJ2-3,-,TRBV2,TGTGCCAGCAGTACGATGGGACTAGCCGTAGATACGCAGTATTTT,CASSTMGLAVDTQYF
-,TRBJ2-1,-,TRBV19,TGTGCCAGTAGTCGAGAGGGAGTGAGGAATGAGCAGTTCTTC,CASSREGVRNEQFF
TRBD1,TRBJ2-3,-,TRBV27,TGTGCCAGCAGTATCCCCTCCCCCCTGATACAGGGGGGTCGCACAGATACGCAGTATTTT,CASSIPSPLIQGGRTDTQYF
-,TRBJ2-1,-,TRBV28,TGTGCCAGCAGTCATAGCGTTGGGAATGAGCAGTTCTTC,CASSHSVGNEQFF
TRBD1,TRBJ2-1,-,TRBV6-4,TGTGCCAGCAGTGACTCAGGGACAGGTTTCAATGAGCAGTTCTTC,CASSDSGTGFNEQFF
TRBD1,TRBJ2-5,-,TRBV7-2,TGTGCCAGCGGGGACAGGGTACAAGAGACCCAGTACTTC,CASGDRVQETQYF
TRBD1,TRBJ1-5,few,TRBV29-1,TGCAGCGTTGGACAGGGTACTTACCAGCCCCAGCATTTT,CSVGQGTYQPQHF
TRBD2,TRBJ2-1,-,TRBV11-2,TGTGCCAGCAGCCCAACGGCGGGACTACCTAATGAGCAGTTCTTC,CASSPTAGLPNEQFF
TRBD1,TRBJ1-1,once,TRBV5-8,TGTGCCAGCAGCTTGGGAGTAAGGACAGGGAACACTGAAGCTTTCTTT,CASSLGVRTGNTEAFF
-,TRBJ2-7,-,TRBV7-8,TGTGCCAGCAGCTTAGAACCGATTAGCTCCTACGAGCAGTACTTC,CASSLEPISSYEQYF
-,TRBJ2-7,-,TRBV4-1,TGCGCCAGCAGCCCAGGGGGGTACCCCTACGAGCAGTACTTC,CASSPGGYPYEQYF
-,TRBJ2-7,-,TRBV6-1,TGTGCCAGCAGTGAAATCAAGCTATCCTACGAGCAGTACTTC,CASSEIKLSYEQYF
-,TRBJ1-1,-,TRBV7-2,TGTGCCAGCAGCTTAGCCCATGGGCGTGAAGCTTTCTTT,CASSLAHGREAFF
TRBD1,TRBJ2-7,-,TRBV18,TGTGCCAGCTCAGACAGGGGGATTTCCTACGAGCAGTACTTC,CASSDRGISYEQYF
-,TRBJ2-5,-,TRBV29-1,TGCAGCGCTGAACAGGGATCGGAGACCCAGTACTTC,CSAEQGSETQYF
-,TRBJ2-2,once,TRBV28,TGTGCCAGCAGTTTGAGGTCGGCCTACACCGGGGAGCTGTTTTTT,CASSLRSAYTGELFF